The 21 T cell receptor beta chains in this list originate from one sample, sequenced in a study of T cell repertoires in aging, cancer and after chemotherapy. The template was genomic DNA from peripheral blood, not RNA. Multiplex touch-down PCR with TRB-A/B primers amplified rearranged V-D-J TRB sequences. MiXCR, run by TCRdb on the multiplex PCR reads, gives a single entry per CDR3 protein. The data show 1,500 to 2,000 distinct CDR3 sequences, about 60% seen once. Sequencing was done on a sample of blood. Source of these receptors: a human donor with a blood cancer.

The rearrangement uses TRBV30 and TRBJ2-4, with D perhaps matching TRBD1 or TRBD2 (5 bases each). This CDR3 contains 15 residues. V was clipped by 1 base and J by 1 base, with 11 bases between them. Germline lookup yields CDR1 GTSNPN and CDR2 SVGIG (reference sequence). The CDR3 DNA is TGTGCCTGGAGTGCACTGAGGGGCGCCAAAAACATTCAGTACTTC. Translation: CAWSALRGAKNIQYF.

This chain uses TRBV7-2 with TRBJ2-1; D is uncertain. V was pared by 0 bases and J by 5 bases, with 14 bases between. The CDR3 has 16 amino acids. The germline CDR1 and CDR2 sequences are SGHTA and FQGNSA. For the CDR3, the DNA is TGTGCCAGCAGCTTAGCGGTGACCCCGGATGACAATGAGCAGTTCTTC. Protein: CASSLAVTPDDNEQFF. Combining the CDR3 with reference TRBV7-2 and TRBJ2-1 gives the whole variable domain GAGVSQSPSNKVTEKGKDVELRCDPISGHTALYWYRQSLGQGLEFLIYFQGNSAPDKSGLPSDRFSAERTGGSVSTLTIQRTQQEDSAVYLCASSLAVTPDDNEQFFGPGTRLTVL.

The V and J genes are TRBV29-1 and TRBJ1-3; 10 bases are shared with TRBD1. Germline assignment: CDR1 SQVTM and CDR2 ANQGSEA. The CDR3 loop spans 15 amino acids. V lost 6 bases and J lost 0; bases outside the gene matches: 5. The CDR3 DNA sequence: TGCAGCGTGGGGGGGACAGGGGACTCTGGAAACACCATATATTTT. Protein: CSVGGTGDSGNTIYF.

CDR3 sequence (DNA): TGTGCCAGCACCGAGACAGTGAACACTGAAGCTTTCTTT. Its protein is CASTETVNTEAFF. The chain joins TRBV12-3 or TRBV12-4 to TRBJ1-1, with D maybe TRBD1 (5 bases). V dropped 7 bases and J dropped 0 bases, with 9 bases sitting between them. CDR3 size: 13 residues.

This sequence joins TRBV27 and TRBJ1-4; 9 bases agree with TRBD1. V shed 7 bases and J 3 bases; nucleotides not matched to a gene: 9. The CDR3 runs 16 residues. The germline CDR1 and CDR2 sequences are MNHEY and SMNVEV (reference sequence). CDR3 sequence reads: CASKGQGARSNEKLFF. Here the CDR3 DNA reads TGTGCCAGCAAGGGACAGGGAGCTAGATCTAATGAAAAACTGTTTTTT.

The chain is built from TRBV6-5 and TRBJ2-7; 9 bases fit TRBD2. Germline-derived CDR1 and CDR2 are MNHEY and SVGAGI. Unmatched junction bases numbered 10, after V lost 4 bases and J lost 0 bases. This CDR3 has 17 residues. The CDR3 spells CASSFSTSGYSSYEQYF. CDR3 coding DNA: TGTGCCAGCAGTTTTTCGACTAGCGGATATAGCTCCTACGAGCAGTACTTC.

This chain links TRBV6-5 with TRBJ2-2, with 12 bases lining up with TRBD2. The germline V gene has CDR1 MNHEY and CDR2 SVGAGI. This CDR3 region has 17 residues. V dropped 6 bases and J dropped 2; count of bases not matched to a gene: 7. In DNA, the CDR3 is TGTGCCAGCAGCCCCGGACTAGCGGGACCAAACACCGGGGAGCTGTTTTTT. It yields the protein CASSPGLAGPNTGELFF.

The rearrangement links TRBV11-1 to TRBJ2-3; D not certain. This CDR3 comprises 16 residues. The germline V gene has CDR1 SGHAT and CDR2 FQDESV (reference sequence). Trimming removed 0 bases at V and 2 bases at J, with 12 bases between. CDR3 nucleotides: TGTGCCAGCAGCTTAGCGGGCGTGAGGAACACAGATACGCAGTATTTT. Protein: CASSLAGVRNTDTQYF.

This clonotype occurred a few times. CDR3 DNA sequence: TGTGCCAGCAGTTTTGGGAATGAGCAGTTCTTC. This codes for CASSFGNEQFF. This sequence joins TRBV6-2 or TRBV6-3 and TRBJ2-1; no firm D call. CDR3 length equals 11 residues. The germline gives CDR1 MNHEY, CDR2 SVGEGT. The ends were cut back, 4 bases at V and 7 bases at J, with 5 bases in the middle.

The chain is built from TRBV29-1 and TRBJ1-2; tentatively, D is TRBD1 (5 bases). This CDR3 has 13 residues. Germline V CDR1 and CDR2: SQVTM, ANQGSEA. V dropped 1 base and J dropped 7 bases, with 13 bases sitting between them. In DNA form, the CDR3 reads TGCAGCGTTGAAGCCTCTCCAGGGTTTGGCTACACCTTC. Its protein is CSVEASPGFGYTF.

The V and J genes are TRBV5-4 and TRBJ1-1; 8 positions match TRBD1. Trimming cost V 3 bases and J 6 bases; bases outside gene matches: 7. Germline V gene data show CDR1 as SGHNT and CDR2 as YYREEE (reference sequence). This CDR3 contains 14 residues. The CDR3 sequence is CASSWRQGSAEAFF. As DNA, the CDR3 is TGTGCCAGCAGCTGGAGACAGGGGTCGGCTGAAGCTTTCTTT.

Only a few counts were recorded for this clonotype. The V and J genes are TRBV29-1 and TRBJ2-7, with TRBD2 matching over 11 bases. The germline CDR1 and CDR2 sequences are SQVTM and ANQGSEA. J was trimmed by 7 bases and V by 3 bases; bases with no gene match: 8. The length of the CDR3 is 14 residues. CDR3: CSVDLAGGPGEQYF. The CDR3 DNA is TGCAGCGTTGATTTAGCGGGAGGGCCTGGGGAGCAGTACTTC.

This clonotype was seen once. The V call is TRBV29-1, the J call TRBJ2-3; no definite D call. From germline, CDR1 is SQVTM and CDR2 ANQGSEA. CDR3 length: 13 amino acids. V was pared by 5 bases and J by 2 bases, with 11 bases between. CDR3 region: CSVLPYNTDTQYF. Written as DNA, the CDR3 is TGCAGCGTTCTCCCTTACAACACAGATACGCAGTATTTT.

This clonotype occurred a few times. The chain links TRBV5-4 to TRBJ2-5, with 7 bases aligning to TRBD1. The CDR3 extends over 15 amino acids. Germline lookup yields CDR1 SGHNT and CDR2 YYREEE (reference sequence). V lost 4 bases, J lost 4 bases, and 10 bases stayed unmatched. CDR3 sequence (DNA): TGTGCCAGCAGCGCACCGGGACAGCCAGCAGAGACCCAGTACTTC. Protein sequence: CASSAPGQPAETQYF.

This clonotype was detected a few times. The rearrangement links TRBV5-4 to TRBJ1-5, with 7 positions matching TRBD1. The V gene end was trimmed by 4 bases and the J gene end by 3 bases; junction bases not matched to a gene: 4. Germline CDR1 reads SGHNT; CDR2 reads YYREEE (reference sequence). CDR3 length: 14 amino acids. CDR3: CASSDQGVNQPQHF. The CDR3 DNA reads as TGTGCCAGCAGCGATCAGGGGGTCAATCAGCCCCAGCATTTT.

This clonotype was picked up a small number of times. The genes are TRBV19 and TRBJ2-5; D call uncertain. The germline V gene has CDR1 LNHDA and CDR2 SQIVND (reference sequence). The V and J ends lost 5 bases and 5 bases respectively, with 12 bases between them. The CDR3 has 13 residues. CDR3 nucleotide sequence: TGTGCCAGTAGTGTCGACGATGGGGAGACCCAGTACTTC. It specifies CASSVDDGETQYF.

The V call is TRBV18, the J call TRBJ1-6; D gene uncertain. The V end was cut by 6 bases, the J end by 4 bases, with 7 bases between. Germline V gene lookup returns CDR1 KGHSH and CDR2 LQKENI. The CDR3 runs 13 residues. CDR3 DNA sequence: TGTGCCAGCTCGCTCCAATATAATTCACCCCTCCACTTT. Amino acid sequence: CASSLQYNSPLHF.

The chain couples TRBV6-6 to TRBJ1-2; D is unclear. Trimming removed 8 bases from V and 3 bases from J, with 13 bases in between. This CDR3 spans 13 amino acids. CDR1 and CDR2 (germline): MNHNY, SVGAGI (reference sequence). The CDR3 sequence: CASSFKGDYGYTF. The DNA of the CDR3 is TGTGCCAGCTCCTTCAAGGGAGACTATGGCTACACCTTC.

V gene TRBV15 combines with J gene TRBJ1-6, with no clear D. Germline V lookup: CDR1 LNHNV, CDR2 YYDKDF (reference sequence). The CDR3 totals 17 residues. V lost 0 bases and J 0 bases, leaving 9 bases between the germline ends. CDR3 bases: TGTGCCACCAGCAGAGACCCCAGCAGCTCCTATAATTCACCCCTCCACTTT. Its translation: CATSRDPSSSYNSPLHF.

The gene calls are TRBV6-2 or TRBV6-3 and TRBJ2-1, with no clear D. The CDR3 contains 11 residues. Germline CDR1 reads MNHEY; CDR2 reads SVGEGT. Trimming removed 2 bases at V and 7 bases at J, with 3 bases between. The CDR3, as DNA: TGTGCCAGCAGTTACCCGAATGAGCAGTTCTTC. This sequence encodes CASSYPNEQFF.

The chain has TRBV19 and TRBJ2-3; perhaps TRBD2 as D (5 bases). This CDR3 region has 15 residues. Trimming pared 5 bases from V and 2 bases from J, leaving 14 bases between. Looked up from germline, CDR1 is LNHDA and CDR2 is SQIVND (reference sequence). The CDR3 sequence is CASSSSGPPTDTQYF. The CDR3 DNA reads TGTGCCAGTAGTTCGAGCGGACCCCCCACAGATACGCAGTATTTT.